The 23 T cell receptor beta chains presented below share a single source sample, sequenced in a study of blood T cells in healthy people across ages. A second PCR, run for about 7 to 11 cycles, used a sample-barcoded 5' primer plus a J-beta primer mix. Each CDR3 protein is one row after TCRdb ran MiXCR on the 5' RACE reads. The sample includes 1.5 million or so distinct CDR3 sequences, about 42% of them seen just once. Specimen: blood. Receptor source: a woman under 30 in good health.

The genes are TRBV20-1 and TRBJ1-2; D not resolved. V gave up 0 bases and J gave up 4 bases, with 9 bases separating them. Germline assignment: CDR1 DFQATT and CDR2 SNEGSKA (reference sequence). The length of the CDR3 is 13 residues. The CDR3: CSARDNRSYGYTF. The CDR3, as DNA: TGCAGTGCTAGAGATAACAGAAGCTATGGCTACACCTTC.

This sequence joins TRBV12-5 and TRBJ2-1; TRBD1 matches at 7 bases. The CDR3 has 16 residues. J lost 4 bases, V lost 5 bases, and 11 bases had no gene match. In germline, CDR1 is LGHNT, CDR2 FRNRAP. Here the CDR3 DNA reads TGTGCTAGTGGTCCCCATCCGGACAGGCCTTACAATGAGCAGTTCTTC. It specifies CASGPHPDRPYNEQFF.

Ten or more counts support this clonotype. The chain employs TRBV4-1 and TRBJ2-1; D gene ambiguous. The CDR3 runs to 12 residues. With 1 base removed from V and 6 bases from J, the gap between germline ends came to 4 bases. Germline loops: CDR1 MGHRA, CDR2 YSYEKL. This CDR3 is CASSQVSNEQFF. The CDR3 coding sequence is TGCGCCAGCAGCCAAGTGTCCAATGAGCAGTTCTTC.

There are a few counts of this clonotype. CDR3 in DNA: TGTGCCAGCCTAGGGCTACTCACTAATGAAAAACTGTTTTTT. Protein product: CASLGLLTNEKLFF. V and J are TRBV28 and TRBJ1-4; D is undetermined. With 8 bases removed from V and 2 bases from J, the gap between germline ends came to 12 bases. The CDR3 runs 14 residues. Germline values: CDR1 MDHEN, CDR2 SYDVKM.

This clonotype has more than one count but fewer than ten. This sequence joins TRBV29-1 and TRBJ1-4; D might be TRBD1 (5 bases). This CDR3 region has 13 residues. V dropped 7 bases and J dropped 0 bases, with 9 bases sitting between them. Germline CDR1 and CDR2: SQVTM and ANQGSEA. CDR3 sequence: CSAAGTTNEKLFF. The CDR3, as DNA: TGCAGCGCCGCAGGGACAACTAATGAAAAACTGTTTTTT. Variable domain in full (rest from reference TRBV29-1 and TRBJ1-4): SAVISQKPSRDICQRGTSLTIQCQVDSQVTMMFWYRQQPGQSLTLIATANQGSEATYESGFVIDKFPISRPNLTFSTLTVSNMSPEDSSIYLCSAAGTTNEKLFFGSGTQLSVL.

The chain combines TRBV9 with TRBJ2-3; weak D call: TRBD2 (5 bases). The CDR3 is made up of 15 amino acids. Trimming pared 4 bases from V and 0 bases from J, leaving 12 bases between. The germline V gene has CDR1 SGDLS and CDR2 YYNGEE. CDR3 loop: CASSPTTTSTDTQYF. The CDR3 DNA sequence: TGTGCCAGCAGCCCCACGACTACCAGCACAGATACGCAGTATTTT.

The chain links TRBV28 to TRBJ2-7; the match to TRBD2 covers 12 bases. V trimming: 6 bases; J trimming: 3 bases; junction bases outside the gene matches: 9. CDR3 size: 16 residues. Germline V gene data show CDR1 as MDHEN and CDR2 as SYDVKM. CDR3 sequence reads: CASSPRTSGNYYEQYF. The DNA of the CDR3 is TGTGCCAGCAGCCCGCGGACTAGCGGGAACTACTACGAGCAGTACTTC.

This clonotype was seen only a few times. The chain has TRBV24-1 and TRBJ2-1, with D unclear. Germline V CDR1 and CDR2: KGHDR, SFDVKD. This CDR3 region has 13 residues. Deletions cut 4 bases from V and 1 base from J, with 4 bases between. The CDR3 DNA reads as TGTGCCACCAGTGAAGGGTCCTACAATGAGCAGTTCTTC. It translates to CATSEGSYNEQFF.

CDR3 residues: CASSPSSSAPDTQYF. The DNA of the CDR3 is TGTGCCAGCAGTCCCTCCAGCTCTGCCCCAGATACGCAGTATTTT. This rearrangement joins TRBV27 to TRBJ2-3; no clear D. The CDR3 totals 15 residues. V shed 5 bases and J shed 4 bases, with 16 bases lying between them. Germline V lookup: CDR1 MNHEY, CDR2 SMNVEV (reference sequence).

This clonotype was detected only once. Germline and junction disagree at one end, which may indicate a read error. The chain combines TRBV25-1 with TRBJ1-2, with D uncertain. Per the germline V gene, CDR1 is MGHDK and CDR2 is SYGVNS. The CDR3 covers 16 residues. CDR3: CAGSEYGVEANYGYTF. CDR3 nucleotide sequence: TGTGCCGGCAGTGAATATGGCGTGGAAGCTAACTATGGCTACACCTTC.

A word on this clonotype: The junction does not match germline at one end; this may be a read error. The chain carries TRBV18 and TRBJ2-3; 7 bases are shared with TRBD2. This CDR3 comprises 15 residues. Germline CDR1 KGHSH, CDR2 LQKENI. The chain's CDR3 is CACSPTAGSTDTQYF. Here the CDR3 DNA reads TGTGCCTGCTCACCGACAGCGGGAAGCACAGATACGCAGTATTTT.

The chain employs TRBV12-3 or TRBV12-4 and TRBJ2-1; the D is unclear. V was trimmed by 8 bases and J by 6 bases, leaving 8 bases between them. The CDR3 has 11 residues. The CDR3 loop is CASASLNEQFF. CDR3 DNA sequence: TGTGCCAGCGCTAGTCTCAATGAGCAGTTCTTC.

The table lists this clonotype with a few counts. The V gene is TRBV24-1, the J gene TRBJ1-2; 7 nucleotides match TRBD1. V lost 3 bases and J lost 4; bases outside the gene matches: 4. The CDR3 contains 14 residues. CDR1 and CDR2 (germline): KGHDR, SFDVKD. The CDR3 loop is CATSDARTGYGYTF. For the CDR3, the DNA is TGTGCCACCAGTGATGCGCGGACAGGCTATGGCTACACCTTC.

The chain combines TRBV11-2 with TRBJ2-1, with 8 nucleotides matching TRBD1. The germline gives CDR1 SGHAT, CDR2 FQNNGV. The CDR3 extends over 13 amino acids. Trimming removed 5 bases from V and 6 bases from J; junction bases left unmatched: 3. The CDR3 protein is CASSEGTGNEQFF. The CDR3 DNA reads TGTGCCAGCAGCGAAGGGACAGGCAATGAGCAGTTCTTC.

The V and J genes are TRBV7-2 and TRBJ1-2, with D tentatively TRBD1 (6 bases). From germline, CDR1 is SGHTA and CDR2 FQGNSA. There are 13 residues in the CDR3. V lost 2 bases, J lost 10 bases, and 14 bases lay in between. CDR3 coding DNA: TGTGCCAGCAGCTTACAGGGACACCTTTTCTACACCTTC. Its translation is CASSLQGHLFYTF. Together with reference TRBV7-2 and TRBJ1-2, the CDR3 gives the full variable domain: GAGVSQSPSNKVTEKGKDVELRCDPISGHTALYWYRQSLGQGLEFLIYFQGNSAPDKSGLPSDRFSAERTGGSVSTLTIQRTQQEDSAVYLCASSLQGHLFYTFGSGTRLTVV.

The table lists this clonotype with a few counts. This sequence joins TRBV7-2 and TRBJ1-2; D is unresolved. The CDR3 is 15 amino acids. CDR1 is SGHTA, CDR2 FQGNSA, per germline. The V and J ends lost 2 bases and 2 bases respectively, with 12 bases between them. The CDR3 loop is CASSLMVRTNYGYTF. The CDR3 DNA reads as TGTGCCAGCAGCTTAATGGTCAGAACGAACTATGGCTACACCTTC. The full variable domain, completed using reference TRBV7-2 and TRBJ1-2, is GAGVSQSPSNKVTEKGKDVELRCDPISGHTALYWYRQSLGQGLEFLIYFQGNSAPDKSGLPSDRFSAERTGGSVSTLTIQRTQQEDSAVYLCASSLMVRTNYGYTFGSGTRLTVV.

The chain carries TRBV2 and TRBJ2-3; TRBD2 might be the D (5 bases). CDR1 and CDR2 (germline): SNHLY, FYNNEI. The ends were cut back, 1 base at V and 0 bases at J, with 8 bases in the middle. This CDR3 has 15 residues. CDR3 in amino acids: CASSEGGASTDTQYF. Written as DNA, the CDR3 is TGTGCCAGCAGTGAAGGGGGAGCTAGCACAGATACGCAGTATTTT.

The rearrangement links TRBV29-1 to TRBJ2-3, with 10 bases lining up with TRBD2. Looked up from germline, CDR1 is SQVTM and CDR2 is ANQGSEA. V lost 6 bases and J lost 2; bases outside the gene matches: 8. The CDR3 is 15 residues long. The CDR3 reads CSVRLAGLSTDTQYF. Written as DNA, the CDR3 is TGCAGCGTCCGACTAGCGGGCCTCTCCACAGATACGCAGTATTTT.

This clonotype was seen only a few times. V gene TRBV7-9 combines with J gene TRBJ2-3; 16 bases are shared with TRBD2. V shed 2 bases and J 3 bases; nucleotides not matched to a gene: 5. Germline CDR1 is SEHNR and CDR2 is FQNEAQ (reference sequence). CDR3 length equals 18 residues. This CDR3 is CASSLMGLAGGPTDTQYF. The CDR3 nucleotides read TGTGCCAGCAGCTTAATGGGACTAGCGGGAGGGCCGACAGATACGCAGTATTTT.

This clonotype was counted only a few times. The CDR3 nucleotides are TGCGCCAGCAGCCAAGTGGACAGCAGCCCTCTCGAGCAGTACTTC. Translated, it gives CASSQVDSSPLEQYF. This chain uses TRBV4-1 with TRBJ2-7; possible D gene TRBD1, 6 bases. The V gene lost 1 base and the J gene lost 6 bases, with 16 bases spanning the gap. The CDR3 has 15 residues. Germline CDR1 MGHRA, CDR2 YSYEKL.

This clonotype appeared a few times. The V gene is TRBV20-1, the J gene TRBJ2-1; D is possibly TRBD1 or TRBD2 (5 bases each). The J call may not be correct, given that the DNA end is closer to TRBJ2-7. Germline V gene data show CDR1 as DFQATT and CDR2 as SNEGSKA (reference sequence). The CDR3 spans 14 residues. The CDR3 DNA is TGCAGTGCTCTGTTAACGGGGCCCTACAATGAGCAGTACTTC. This encodes CSALLTGPYNEQYF.

The sample holds a few counts of this clonotype. V usage is TRBV28 and J usage is TRBJ2-3; 10 bases fit TRBD1. The CDR3 runs 15 residues. The V and J ends lost 6 bases and 5 bases, in that order; junction bases with no gene match: 8. The V gene's germline CDR1 is MDHEN and CDR2 SYDVKM. CDR3 DNA sequence: TGTGCCAGCAGCCCTGACAGGGGGCAGGAAGATACGCAGTATTTT. Protein: CASSPDRGQEDTQYF.

The chain has TRBV29-1 and TRBJ2-5; 10 nucleotides line up with TRBD1. Judging by the DNA end, TRBJ2-1 fits better; the J call may be wrong. Germline V gives CDR1 SQVTM, CDR2 ANQGSEA. The CDR3 is 14 amino acids. As DNA, the CDR3 is TGCAGCGTTGATGACAGGGGGCGACAAGAGACCCAGTTCTTC. This translates into CSVDDRGRQETQFF.